One T cell receptor (beta chain) is described in this entry. This entry comes from a study of identical twins. The CDR3 has 15 residues. The V and J ends lost 6 bases and 0 bases respectively, with 12 bases between them. CDR1 is DFQATT, CDR2 SNEGSKA, per germline (reference sequence). A single record per CDR3 protein comes from TCRdb applying MiXCR to the 5' RACE reads. Here the sample spans roughly 260,000 distinct CDR3 sequences, over 13% being singletons. The chain joins TRBV20-1 to TRBJ2-6; D is possibly TRBD2 (5 bases). The sample taken for sequencing was memory (CD45RO+) T cells sorted from blood. The source is a woman aged 18 to 35 in good health. CDR3 nucleotides: TGCAGTGCCAAATCCCGGGACTCTGGGGCCAACGTCCTGACTTTC. It translates to CSAKSRDSGANVLTF.